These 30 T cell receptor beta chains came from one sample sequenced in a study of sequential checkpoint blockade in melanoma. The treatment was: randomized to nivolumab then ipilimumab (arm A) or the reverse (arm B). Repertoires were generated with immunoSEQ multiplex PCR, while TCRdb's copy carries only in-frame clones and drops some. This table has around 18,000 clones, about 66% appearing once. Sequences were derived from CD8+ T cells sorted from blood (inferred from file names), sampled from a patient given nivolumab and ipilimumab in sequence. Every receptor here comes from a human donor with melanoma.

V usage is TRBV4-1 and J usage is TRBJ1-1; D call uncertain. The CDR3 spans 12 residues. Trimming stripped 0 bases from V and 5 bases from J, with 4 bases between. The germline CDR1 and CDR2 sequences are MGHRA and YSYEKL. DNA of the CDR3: TGCGCCAGCAGCCAAGAACGGACTGAAGCTTTCTTT. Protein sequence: CASSQERTEAFF.

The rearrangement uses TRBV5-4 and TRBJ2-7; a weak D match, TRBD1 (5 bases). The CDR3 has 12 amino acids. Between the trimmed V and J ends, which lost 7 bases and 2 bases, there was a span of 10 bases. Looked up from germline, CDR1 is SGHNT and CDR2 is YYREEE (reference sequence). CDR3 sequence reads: CASSSGPYEQYF. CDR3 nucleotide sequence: TGTGCCAGCTCCTCAGGGCCCTACGAGCAGTACTTC.

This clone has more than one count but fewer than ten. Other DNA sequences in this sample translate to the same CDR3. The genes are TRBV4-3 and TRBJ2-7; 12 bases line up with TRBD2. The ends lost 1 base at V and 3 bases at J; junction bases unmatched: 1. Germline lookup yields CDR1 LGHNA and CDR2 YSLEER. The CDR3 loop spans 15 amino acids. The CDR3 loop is CASSQGLAGDYEQYF. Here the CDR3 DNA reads TGCGCCAGCAGCCAAGGACTAGCGGGAGACTACGAGCAGTACTTC.

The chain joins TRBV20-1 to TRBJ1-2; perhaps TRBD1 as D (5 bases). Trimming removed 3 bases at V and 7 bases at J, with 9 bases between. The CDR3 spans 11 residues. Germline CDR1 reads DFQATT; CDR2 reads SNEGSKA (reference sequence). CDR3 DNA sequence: TGCAGTGCTAGGGGGCTGGGTGGCTACACCTTC. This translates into CSARGLGGYTF.

CDR3 bases: TGCGCCAGCAGCCAAGTGCCAGGCGCTTCCTACGAGCAGTACTTC. This encodes CASSQVPGASYEQYF. The genes are TRBV4-1 and TRBJ2-7; D call uncertain. The length of the CDR3 is 15 residues. Trimming left V 1 base short and J 1 base short, with 11 bases between. Germline V CDR1 and CDR2: MGHRA, YSYEKL.

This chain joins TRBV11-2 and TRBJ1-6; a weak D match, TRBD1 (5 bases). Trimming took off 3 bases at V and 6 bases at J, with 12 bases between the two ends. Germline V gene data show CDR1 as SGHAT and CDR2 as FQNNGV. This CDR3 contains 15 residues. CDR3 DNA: TGTGCCAGCAGCTTCGCTGGCAGGGCTAATTCACCCCTCCACTTT. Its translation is CASSFAGRANSPLHF.

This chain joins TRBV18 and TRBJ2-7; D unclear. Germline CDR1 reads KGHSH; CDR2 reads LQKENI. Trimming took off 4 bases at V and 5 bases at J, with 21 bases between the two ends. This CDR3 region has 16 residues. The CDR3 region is CASSLSGSLMLDEQYF. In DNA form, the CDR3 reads TGTGCCAGCTCACTCTCCGGGTCCTTAATGCTTGACGAGCAGTACTTC.

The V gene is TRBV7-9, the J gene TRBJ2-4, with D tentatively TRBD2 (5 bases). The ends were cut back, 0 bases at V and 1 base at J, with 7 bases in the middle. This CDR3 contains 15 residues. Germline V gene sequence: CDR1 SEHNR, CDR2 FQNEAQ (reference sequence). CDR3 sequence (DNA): TGTGCCAGCAGCTTAGCAGGCGGGGCCAAAAACATTCAGTACTTC. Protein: CASSLAGGAKNIQYF.

The DNA of the CDR3 is TGTGCCAGCAGTTCCTACAGGGGGGATACGCAGTATTTT. It codes for CASSSYRGDTQYF. This chain connects TRBV6-5 to TRBJ2-3; TRBD1 aligns across 8 bases. The V segment lost 4 bases and the J segment 6 bases; nucleotides outside the gene matches: 3. Germline V lookup: CDR1 MNHEY, CDR2 SVGAGI. This CDR3 contains 13 residues.

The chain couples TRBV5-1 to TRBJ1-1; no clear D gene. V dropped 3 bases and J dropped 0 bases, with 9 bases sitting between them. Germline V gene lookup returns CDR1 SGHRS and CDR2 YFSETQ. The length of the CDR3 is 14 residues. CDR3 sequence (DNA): TGCGCCAGCAGCTCCCGGGATATGAACACTGAAGCTTTCTTT. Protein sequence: CASSSRDMNTEAFF.

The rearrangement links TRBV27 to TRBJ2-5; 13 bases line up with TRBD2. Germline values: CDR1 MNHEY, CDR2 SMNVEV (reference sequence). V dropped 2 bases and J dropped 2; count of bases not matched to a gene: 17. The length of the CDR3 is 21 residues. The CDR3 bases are TGTGCCAGCAGTTTAGGGACAGGGGTACTAGCGGGAGGGCCCGTACAAGAGACCCAGTACTTC. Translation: CASSLGTGVLAGGPVQETQYF.

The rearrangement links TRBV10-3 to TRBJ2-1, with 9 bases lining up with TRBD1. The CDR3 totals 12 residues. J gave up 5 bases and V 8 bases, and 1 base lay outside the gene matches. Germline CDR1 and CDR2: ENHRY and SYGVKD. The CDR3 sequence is CAIGQGNNEQFF. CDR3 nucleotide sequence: TGTGCCATCGGACAGGGGAACAATGAGCAGTTCTTC.

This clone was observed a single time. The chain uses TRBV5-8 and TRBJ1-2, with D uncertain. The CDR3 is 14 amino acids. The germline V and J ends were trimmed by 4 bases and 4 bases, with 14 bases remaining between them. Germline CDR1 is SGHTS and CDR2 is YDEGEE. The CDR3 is CASSLREVAYGYTF. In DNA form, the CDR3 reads TGTGCCAGCAGCCTGCGGGAGGTAGCCTATGGCTACACCTTC.

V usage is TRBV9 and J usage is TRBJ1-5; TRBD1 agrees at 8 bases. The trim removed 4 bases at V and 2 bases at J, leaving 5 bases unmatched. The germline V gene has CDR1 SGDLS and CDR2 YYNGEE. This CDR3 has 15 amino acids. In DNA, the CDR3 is TGTGCCAGCAGCCTCGGACAGGGAGGCAATCAGCCCCAGCATTTT. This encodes CASSLGQGGNQPQHF. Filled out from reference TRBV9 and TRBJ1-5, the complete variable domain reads DSGVTQTPKHLITATGQRVTLRCSPRSGDLSVYWYQQSLDQGLQFLIQYYNGEERAKGNILERFSAQQFPDLHSELNLSSLELGDSALYFCASSLGQGGNQPQHFGDGTRLSIL.

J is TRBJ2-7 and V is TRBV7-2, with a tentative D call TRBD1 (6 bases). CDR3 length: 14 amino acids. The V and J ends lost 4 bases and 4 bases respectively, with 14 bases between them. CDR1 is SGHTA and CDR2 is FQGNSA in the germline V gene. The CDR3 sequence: CASSYQTGWYEQYF. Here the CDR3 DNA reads TGTGCCAGCAGCTACCAGACAGGATGGTACGAGCAGTACTTC.

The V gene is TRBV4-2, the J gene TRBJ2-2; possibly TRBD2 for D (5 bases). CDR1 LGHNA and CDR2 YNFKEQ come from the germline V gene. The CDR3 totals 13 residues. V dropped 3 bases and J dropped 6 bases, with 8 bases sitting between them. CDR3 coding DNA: TGTGCCAGCAGCCATCTAGCTGCCGGGGAGCTGTTTTTT. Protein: CASSHLAAGELFF.

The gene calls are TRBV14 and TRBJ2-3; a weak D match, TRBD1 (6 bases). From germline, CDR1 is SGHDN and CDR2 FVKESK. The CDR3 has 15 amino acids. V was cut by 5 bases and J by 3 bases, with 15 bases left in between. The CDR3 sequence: CASSRYTGPTDTQYF. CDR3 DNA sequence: TGTGCCAGCAGCAGGTACACAGGGCCTACAGATACGCAGTATTTT.

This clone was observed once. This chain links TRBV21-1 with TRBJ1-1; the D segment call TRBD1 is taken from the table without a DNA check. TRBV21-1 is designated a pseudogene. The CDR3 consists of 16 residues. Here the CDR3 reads CASTSTWEQGAGSAFF. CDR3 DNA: TGTGCCAGCACCTCGACCTGGGAACAGGGGGCCGGTTCAGCTTTCTTT.

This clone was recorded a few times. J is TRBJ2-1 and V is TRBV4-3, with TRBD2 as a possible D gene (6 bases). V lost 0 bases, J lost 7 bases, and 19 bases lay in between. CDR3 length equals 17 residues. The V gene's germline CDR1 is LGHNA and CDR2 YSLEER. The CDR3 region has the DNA TGCGCCAGCAGCCAAGATACCATTAGGGACTTCAAAAATGAGCAGTTCTTC. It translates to CASSQDTIRDFKNEQFF.

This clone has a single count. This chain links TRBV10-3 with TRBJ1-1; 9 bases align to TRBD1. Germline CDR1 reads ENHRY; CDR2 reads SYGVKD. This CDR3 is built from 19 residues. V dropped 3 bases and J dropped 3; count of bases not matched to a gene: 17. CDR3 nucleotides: TGTGCCATCAGTGACGCGCCGGGACAGGGAATAGGTTGGGACACTGAAGCTTTCTTT. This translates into CAISDAPGQGIGWDTEAFF.

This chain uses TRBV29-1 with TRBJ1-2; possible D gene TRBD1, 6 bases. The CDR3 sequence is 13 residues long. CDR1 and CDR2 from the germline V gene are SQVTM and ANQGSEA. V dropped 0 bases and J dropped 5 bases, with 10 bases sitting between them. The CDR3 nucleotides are TGCAGCGTTGAAGATCGTACAGGGTATGGCTACACCTTC. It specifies CSVEDRTGYGYTF.

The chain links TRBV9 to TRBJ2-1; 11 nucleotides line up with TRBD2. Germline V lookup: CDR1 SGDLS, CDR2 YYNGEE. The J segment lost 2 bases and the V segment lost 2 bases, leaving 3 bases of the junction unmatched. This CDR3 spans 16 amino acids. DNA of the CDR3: TGTGCCAGCAGCGTTCCACTAGCGGGGGCCTACAATGAGCAGTTCTTC. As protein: CASSVPLAGAYNEQFF.

CDR3 DNA: TGTGCCAGCAGTTACACGAGGTCCTACGAGCAGTACTTC. It is translated as CASSYTRSYEQYF. The chain joins TRBV6-6 to TRBJ2-7; no definite D call. Trimming removed 2 bases from V and 1 base from J, with 6 bases in between. The CDR3 covers 13 residues. The germline gives CDR1 MNHNY, CDR2 SVGAGI (reference sequence).

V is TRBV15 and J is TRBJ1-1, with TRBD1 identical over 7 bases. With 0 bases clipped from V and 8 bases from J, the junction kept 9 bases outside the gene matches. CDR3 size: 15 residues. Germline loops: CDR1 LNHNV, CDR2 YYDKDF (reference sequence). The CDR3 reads CATSRDGTERAEAFF. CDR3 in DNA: TGTGCCACCAGCAGAGATGGGACAGAAAGGGCCGAAGCTTTCTTT.

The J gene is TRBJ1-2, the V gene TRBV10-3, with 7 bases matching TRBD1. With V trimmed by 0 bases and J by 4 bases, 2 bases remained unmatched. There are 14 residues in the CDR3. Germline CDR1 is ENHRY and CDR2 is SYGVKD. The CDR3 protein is CAISESGTAYGYTF. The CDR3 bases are TGTGCCATCAGTGAGTCCGGGACAGCCTATGGCTACACCTTC.

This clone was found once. The CDR3 region has the DNA TGTGCCAGCAGCCAGGGGGCCTTCCAAGAGACCCAGTACTTC. It is translated as CASSQGAFQETQYF. V is TRBV28 and J is TRBJ2-5, with TRBD1 identical over 8 bases. CDR3 length equals 14 residues. Germline V gives CDR1 MDHEN, CDR2 SYDVKM. Trimming at V came to 6 bases and at J to 1 base, leaving 4 bases not matched to a gene.

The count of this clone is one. CDR3 nucleotide sequence: TGCGCCAGCAGCTCCTTCCGGGACAGGGGTGGCACTGAAGCTTTCTTT. It codes for CASSSFRDRGGTEAFF. The chain uses TRBV4-1 and TRBJ1-1; 10 bases agree with TRBD1. V dropped 5 bases and J dropped 4; count of bases not matched to a gene: 10. From germline, CDR1 is MGHRA and CDR2 YSYEKL. The CDR3 has 16 residues.

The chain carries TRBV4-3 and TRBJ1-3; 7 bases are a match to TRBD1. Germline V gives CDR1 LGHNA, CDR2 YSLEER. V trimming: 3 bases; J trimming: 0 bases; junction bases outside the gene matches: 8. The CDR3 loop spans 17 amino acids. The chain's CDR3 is CASSQGRDRVSGNTIYF. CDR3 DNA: TGCGCCAGCAGCCAGGGCCGGGACAGAGTCTCTGGAAACACCATATATTTT.

The CDR3 here is CASRGGKGAFF. The CDR3 region has the DNA TGTGCCAGCAGGGGAGGTAAAGGAGCTTTCTTT. The rearrangement links TRBV7-9 to TRBJ1-1; D is unresolved. CDR1 and CDR2 (germline): SEHNR, FQNEAQ (reference sequence). This CDR3 has 11 amino acids. V was shortened by 6 bases and J by 10 bases, with 12 bases between the two germline ends.

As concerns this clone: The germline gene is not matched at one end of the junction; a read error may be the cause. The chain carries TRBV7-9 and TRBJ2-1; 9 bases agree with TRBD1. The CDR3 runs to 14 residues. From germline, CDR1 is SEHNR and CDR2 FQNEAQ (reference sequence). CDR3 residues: CGSSSGTGTHEQFF. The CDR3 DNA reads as TGTGGCAGCAGCTCCGGGACAGGGACGCATGAGCAGTTCTTC.